These 9 T cell receptor beta chains were sequenced from one sample in a study of OX40 agonist ivuxolimab in advanced cancers. The library came from the immunoSEQ multiplex PCR assay. As stored in TCRdb, this immuneACCESS dataset retains in-frame rearrangements with V and J assigned. A fraction of the clones does not appear; measured against another copy, unresolved V genes explain less than half of the discrepancy, and the remainder lacks a known reason. This sample has about 100,000 clones in its table, and 80% to 90% of those were observed once. The top ten clones comprise more than 5.5% of the sample. Specimen: CD4+ or CD8+ T cells sorted from blood, collected in a trial of the OX40 agonist ivuxolimab. Receptors originate from an adult with an advanced solid tumor such as melanoma, head and neck, liver or kidney cancer.

The CDR3 here is CASSYSVQGLWPQHF. CDR3 DNA sequence: TGTGCCAGCAGTTACTCCGTTCAGGGGTTATGGCCCCAGCATTTT. The chain joins TRBV6-5 to TRBJ1-5; the D gene is possibly TRBD1 (6 bases). CDR1 and CDR2 (germline): MNHEY, SVGAGI. CDR3 length: 15 residues. The ends were cut back, 0 bases at V and 9 bases at J, with 15 bases in the middle.

This clone showed up just once. This chain links TRBV2 with TRBJ2-5; D not resolved. The germline V gene has CDR1 SNHLY and CDR2 FYNNEI. The CDR3 extends over 14 amino acids. V was cut by 7 bases and J by 9 bases, with 21 bases left in between. The DNA of the CDR3 is TGTGCCAGCAAGGTTGGGCTCATACCTGAGGCCCAGTACTTC. This translates into CASKVGLIPEAQYF.

This chain links TRBV19 with TRBJ1-5; a weak D match, TRBD1 (5 bases). The CDR3 is 17 amino acids. The V and J ends lost 3 bases and 7 bases respectively, with 22 bases between them. Germline CDR1 is LNHDA and CDR2 is SQIVND (reference sequence). The CDR3 region is CASSIGAWAGLGQPQHF. The CDR3 DNA follows: TGTGCCAGTAGTATCGGGGCGTGGGCAGGGTTAGGGCAGCCCCAGCATTTT.

The chain is built from TRBV5-1 and TRBJ1-2; 7 bases align to TRBD1. The germline gives CDR1 SGHRS, CDR2 YFSETQ. This CDR3 spans 17 amino acids. The V segment lost 0 bases and the J segment 4 bases; nucleotides outside the gene matches: 12. The CDR3 protein is CASSLGTGGALVYGYTF. CDR3 bases: TGCGCCAGCAGCTTGGGGACAGGAGGGGCCCTAGTCTATGGCTACACCTTC. Complete variable domain (other parts from reference TRBV5-1 and TRBJ1-2): KAGVTQTPRYLIKTRGQQVTLSCSPISGHRSVSWYQQTPGQGLQFLFEYFSETQRNKGNFPGRFSGRQFSNSRSEMNVSTLELGDSALYLCASSLGTGGALVYGYTFGSGTRLTVV.

V usage is TRBV19 and J usage is TRBJ2-1; D gene unclear. The CDR3 totals 12 residues. Germline CDR1 reads LNHDA; CDR2 reads SQIVND (reference sequence). Trimming took off 1 base at V and 3 bases at J, with 1 base between the two ends. The CDR3 sequence is CASSIVYNEQFF. The CDR3 DNA follows: TGTGCCAGTAGTATAGTCTACAATGAGCAGTTCTTC.

This chain links TRBV9 with TRBJ2-5, with TRBD2 as a possible D gene (5 bases). The J call is doubtful: the DNA matches TRBJ2-7 better. Germline V gene sequence: CDR1 SGDLS, CDR2 YYNGEE. CDR3 length equals 15 residues. The chain's CDR3 is CASSVTSASSYEQYF. As DNA, the CDR3 is TGTGCCAGCAGCGTCACTAGTGCGAGCTCCTACGAGCAGTACTTC.

The CDR3 is CASSHDASEQFF. CDR3 DNA: TGTGCCAGCAGCCACGACGCAAGTGAGCAGTTCTTC. This rearrangement joins TRBV4-2 to TRBJ2-1; D remains ambiguous. Trimming shortened V by 3 bases and J by 9 bases, and 9 bases separated the two germline ends. The germline V gene has CDR1 LGHNA and CDR2 YNFKEQ. CDR3 length equals 12 residues.

The chain is built from TRBV29-1 and TRBJ2-1; 7 bases align to TRBD2. Germline V lookup: CDR1 SQVTM, CDR2 ANQGSEA. Trimming took 4 bases from V and 9 from J; bases not matched to a gene: 12. The CDR3 loop spans 14 amino acids. The CDR3 DNA reads as TGCAGCGTTGTTGAGCGCGCTGGCGGGGGTGAGCAGTTCTTC. Encoded protein: CSVVERAGGGEQFF.

The chain employs TRBV6-5 and TRBJ2-7, with D unresolved. Per germline, CDR1 MNHEY and CDR2 SVGAGI. The CDR3 is 11 amino acids. Trimming left V 2 bases short and J 11 bases short, with 10 bases between. CDR3 region: CASSYGQAEYF. CDR3 in DNA: TGTGCCAGCAGTTACGGGCAGGCCGAGTACTTC.